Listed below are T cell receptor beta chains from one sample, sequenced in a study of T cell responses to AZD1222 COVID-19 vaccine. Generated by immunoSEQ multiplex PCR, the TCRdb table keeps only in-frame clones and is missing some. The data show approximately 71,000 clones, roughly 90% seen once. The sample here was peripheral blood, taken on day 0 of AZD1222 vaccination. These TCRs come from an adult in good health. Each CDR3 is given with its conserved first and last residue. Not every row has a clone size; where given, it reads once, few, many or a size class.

cdr3_aa: CASSEGSSGANVLTF
clone_size: NA
v_call: TRBV25-1
j_call: TRBJ2-6

cdr3_aa: CASSQYKNTEAFF
clone_size: few
v_call: TRBV9
j_call: TRBJ1-1

cdr3_aa: CASSNSGQGNEKLFF
clone_size: once
v_call: TRBV2
j_call: TRBJ1-4

cdr3_aa: CASSLSGGAWWTQYF
clone_size: NA
v_call: TRBV27
j_call: TRBJ2-5

cdr3_aa: CASSQDSASSSYNEQFF
clone_size: NA
v_call: TRBV4-2
j_call: TRBJ2-1

cdr3_aa: CASSIYSSVGAEAFF
clone_size: NA
v_call: TRBV19
j_call: TRBJ1-1

cdr3_aa: CASSSGTSGYNEQFF
clone_size: NA
v_call: TRBV7-9
j_call: TRBJ2-1

cdr3_aa: CASSPRDRDTGELFF
clone_size: once
v_call: TRBV3-1/TRBV3-2
j_call: TRBJ2-2

cdr3_aa: CASSLIRTESNQPQHF
clone_size: NA
v_call: TRBV28
j_call: TRBJ1-5

cdr3_aa: CASSLFLIREGVKNIQYF
clone_size: NA
v_call: TRBV7-9
j_call: TRBJ2-4

cdr3_aa: CASSSRTSGRVDEQFF
clone_size: NA
v_call: TRBV5-4
j_call: TRBJ2-1

cdr3_aa: CASSQEASGRAHTDTQYF
clone_size: NA
v_call: TRBV4-1
j_call: TRBJ2-3

cdr3_aa: CASSTWNYVGRSNTGELFF
clone_size: NA
v_call: TRBV2
j_call: TRBJ2-2

cdr3_aa: CASSDISNYGYTF
clone_size: NA
v_call: TRBV2
j_call: TRBJ1-2

cdr3_aa: CSVPNGMGMQYF
clone_size: NA
v_call: TRBV29-1
j_call: TRBJ2-7

cdr3_aa: CASNLRGRATEAFF
clone_size: NA
v_call: TRBV19
j_call: TRBJ1-1

cdr3_aa: CASSIAGTGGARGYTF
clone_size: NA
v_call: TRBV11-2
j_call: TRBJ1-2

cdr3_aa: CASSFRLAEQQETQYF
clone_size: once
v_call: TRBV13
j_call: TRBJ2-5

cdr3_aa: CASSLVGDSYEQYF
clone_size: NA
v_call: TRBV5-1
j_call: TRBJ2-7

cdr3_aa: CASSLRRWDRSSYNEQFF
clone_size: NA
v_call: TRBV3-1/TRBV3-2
j_call: TRBJ2-1

cdr3_aa: CASSRLAGYDNEQFF
clone_size: NA
v_call: TRBV4-3
j_call: TRBJ2-1

cdr3_aa: CASSLGQNTEAFF
clone_size: NA
v_call: TRBV7-8
j_call: TRBJ1-1

cdr3_aa: CASSHLSEAFF
clone_size: once
v_call: TRBV7-8
j_call: TRBJ1-1

cdr3_aa: CASSASTGTETQYF
clone_size: NA
v_call: TRBV9
j_call: TRBJ2-5

cdr3_aa: CASSDRSDSPLHF
clone_size: NA
v_call: TRBV6-1
j_call: TRBJ1-6

cdr3_aa: CASGQPQHF
clone_size: NA
v_call: TRBV6-6
j_call: TRBJ1-5

cdr3_aa: CSVVEDAYEQYF
clone_size: NA
v_call: TRBV29-1
j_call: TRBJ2-7

cdr3_aa: CASSLLEGGATEAFF
clone_size: NA
v_call: TRBV27
j_call: TRBJ1-1

cdr3_aa: CASSLRGERDYGYTF
clone_size: NA
v_call: TRBV27
j_call: TRBJ1-2

cdr3_aa: CASSLGQGGDIQYF
clone_size: NA
v_call: TRBV11-3
j_call: TRBJ2-4

cdr3_aa: CAISDPGAEDTQYF
clone_size: NA
v_call: TRBV10-3
j_call: TRBJ2-3

cdr3_aa: CASSRLGQSTNEKLFF
clone_size: NA
v_call: TRBV18
j_call: TRBJ1-4

cdr3_aa: CASSVAPVSTDTQYF
clone_size: NA
v_call: TRBV9
j_call: TRBJ2-3

cdr3_aa: CATEVLGRPGSGANVLTF
clone_size: NA
v_call: TRBV7-6
j_call: TRBJ2-6

cdr3_aa: CATGLAENNEQFF
clone_size: NA
v_call: TRBV5-8
j_call: TRBJ2-1

cdr3_aa: CASSPRAAPDYGYTF
clone_size: NA
v_call: TRBV9
j_call: TRBJ1-2

cdr3_aa: CASSEQGAGEKLFF
clone_size: NA
v_call: TRBV7-9
j_call: TRBJ1-4

cdr3_aa: CASSSSRGGGETQYF
clone_size: NA
v_call: TRBV7-9
j_call: TRBJ2-5

cdr3_aa: CASTPAGKVNEQFF
clone_size: NA
v_call: TRBV6-5
j_call: TRBJ2-1

cdr3_aa: CASRPDRGLQETQYF
clone_size: few
v_call: TRBV6-5
j_call: TRBJ2-5

cdr3_aa: CASSRAGGELFF
clone_size: NA
v_call: TRBV3-1/TRBV3-2
j_call: TRBJ2-2

cdr3_aa: CATSPKREVTGELFF
clone_size: once
v_call: TRBV15
j_call: TRBJ2-2

cdr3_aa: CASRAEGLVGEKLFF
clone_size: NA
v_call: TRBV28
j_call: TRBJ1-4

cdr3_aa: CSAWDWGTQYF
clone_size: NA
v_call: TRBV20-1
j_call: TRBJ2-3

cdr3_aa: CASSRSSGSLYEQFF
clone_size: NA
v_call: TRBV5-8
j_call: TRBJ2-1

cdr3_aa: CASSLDRGNQPQHF
clone_size: NA
v_call: TRBV7-9
j_call: TRBJ1-5

cdr3_aa: CASSLGLRGRLGYGYTF
clone_size: NA
v_call: TRBV13
j_call: TRBJ1-2

cdr3_aa: CSVSQGATSEQYF
clone_size: NA
v_call: TRBV29-1
j_call: TRBJ2-7

cdr3_aa: CASNLLGQGYF
clone_size: NA
v_call: TRBV2
j_call: TRBJ2-7

cdr3_aa: CASSSASGGLGETQYF
clone_size: NA
v_call: TRBV2
j_call: TRBJ2-5

cdr3_aa: CASRSTSGREEQYF
clone_size: NA
v_call: TRBV5-1
j_call: TRBJ2-7

cdr3_aa: CASSWDSGETQYF
clone_size: NA
v_call: TRBV12-3/TRBV12-4
j_call: TRBJ2-5

cdr3_aa: CASSTGVASNQPQHF
clone_size: NA
v_call: TRBV7-2
j_call: TRBJ1-5

cdr3_aa: CASSEVWGYEQYF
clone_size: NA
v_call: TRBV2
j_call: TRBJ2-7

cdr3_aa: CASSPDGLRESFGELFF
clone_size: NA
v_call: TRBV5-1
j_call: TRBJ2-2

cdr3_aa: CASSLNGEQFF
clone_size: NA
v_call: TRBV28
j_call: TRBJ2-1

cdr3_aa: CASSYVAEGVNEQFF
clone_size: NA
v_call: TRBV6-2/TRBV6-3
j_call: TRBJ2-1

cdr3_aa: CASSSRTAAGANVLTF
clone_size: once
v_call: TRBV5-1
j_call: TRBJ2-6